Below are 11 T cell receptor beta chains sequenced from a single sample in a study of spatial heterogeneity in lung cancer. TCRdb processed the 5' RACE reads anew with MiXCR; each CDR3 protein has one entry. This repertoire shows roughly 38,000 distinct CDR3 sequences, around 3.1% found once; its top ten account for roughly 40%. Documented time point: sample taken at primary tumor resection. The sample consisted of normal lung tissue next to the tumor, taken at surgery. The receptors originated from a male donor with early-stage non-small cell lung cancer.

This clonotype was counted a few times. The chain recombines TRBV9 with TRBJ2-5; D remains ambiguous. Trimming shortened V by 0 bases and J by 2 bases, and 11 bases separated the two germline ends. This CDR3 spans 15 amino acids. Germline values: CDR1 SGDLS, CDR2 YYNGEE. The CDR3 loop is CASSVAGMAQETQYF. The CDR3 DNA is TGTGCCAGCAGCGTAGCGGGTATGGCGCAAGAGACCCAGTACTTC.

This clonotype has ten or more counts. This chain joins TRBV20-1 and TRBJ2-7; TRBD2 matches at 7 bases. J lost 3 bases, V lost 8 bases, and 7 bases had no gene match. Germline lookup yields CDR1 DFQATT and CDR2 SNEGSKA (reference sequence). The CDR3 has 12 amino acids. DNA for the CDR3: TGCAGTCCCCGGGGGGTTCTCTACGAGCAGTACTTC. Its translation is CSPRGVLYEQYF.

This clonotype was counted many times. The V call is TRBV6-5, the J call TRBJ2-7; TRBD1 matches 7 bases. The V gene's germline CDR1 is MNHEY and CDR2 SVGAGI. This CDR3 is built from 14 residues. J was trimmed by 6 bases and V by 6 bases; bases with no gene match: 11. This CDR3 is CASRPSTGKSEQYF. CDR3 nucleotides: TGTGCCAGCAGACCCTCGACAGGGAAGAGCGAGCAGTACTTC.

The sample holds many counts of this clonotype. The rearrangement uses TRBV29-1 and TRBJ2-3; a possible D gene is TRBD2 (6 bases). The V end lost 7 bases, the J end lost 2 bases, and 13 bases lay between the germline ends. Germline lookup yields CDR1 SQVTM and CDR2 ANQGSEA. The CDR3 spans 13 residues. CDR3 nucleotide sequence: TGCAGCGCGAAGCGGGCCCCCACAGATACGCAGTATTTT. It translates to CSAKRAPTDTQYF.

This clonotype was detected a few times. This chain connects TRBV2 to TRBJ2-1; 7 positions match TRBD1. This CDR3 has 15 residues. After removal of 1 base from V and 6 bases from J, the junction contained 6 bases not matched to a gene. CDR1 SNHLY and CDR2 FYNNEI come from the germline V gene. Here the CDR3 DNA reads TGTGCCAGCAGTGAAGAGCAAACAGGGGTCAATGAGCAGTTCTTC. Protein sequence: CASSEEQTGVNEQFF. Complete variable domain (other parts from reference TRBV2 and TRBJ2-1): EPEVTQTPSHQVTQMGQEVILRCVPISNHLYFYWYRQILGQKVEFLVSFYNNEISEKSEIFDDQFSVERPDGSNFTLKIRSTKLEDSAMYFCASSEEQTGVNEQFFGPGTRLTVL.

This clonotype was seen ten or more times. The chain joins TRBV29-1 to TRBJ2-1, with D perhaps given as TRBD1 or TRBD2 (5 bases each). Germline CDR1 SQVTM, CDR2 ANQGSEA. Between the trimmed V and J ends, which lost 6 bases and 6 bases, there was a span of 30 bases. The CDR3 consists of 18 residues. The CDR3, as DNA: TGCAGCGTCCTAGGACTTGTGAGAGGCAGGGAGAAGGTCAATGAGCAGTTCTTC. Amino acid sequence: CSVLGLVRGREKVNEQFF.

This clonotype has ten or more counts. The chain links TRBV6-5 to TRBJ1-1, with D unresolved. V lost 2 bases to trimming and J lost 4 bases, with 11 bases between them. The germline V gene has CDR1 MNHEY and CDR2 SVGAGI. CDR3 size: 14 residues. The CDR3 sequence: CASSYGVEFTEAFF. CDR3 coding DNA: TGTGCCAGCAGTTACGGGGTCGAGTTCACTGAAGCTTTCTTT.

The chain recombines TRBV7-2 with TRBJ2-3; 12 nucleotides line up with TRBD2. Losses at the gene ends were 1 base for V and 3 bases for J; bases not matched to a gene: 5. This CDR3 spans 17 amino acids. CDR1 is SGHTA and CDR2 is FQGNSA in the germline V gene. DNA of the CDR3: TGTGCCAGCAGCTTAGGGGCGACTAGCGGGAGAACAGATACGCAGTATTTT. It encodes CASSLGATSGRTDTQYF.

The sample holds many counts of this clonotype. The gene calls are TRBV28 and TRBJ2-4; D is tentatively TRBD1 or TRBD2 (5 bases each). CDR1 and CDR2 (germline): MDHEN, SYDVKM. V was trimmed by 5 bases and J by 6 bases, leaving 23 bases between them. The CDR3 has 17 residues. The CDR3 DNA reads TGTGCCAGCAGTCTTGGGGCATGGGACGGGCTGTCAAACATTCAGTACTTC. Translated: CASSLGAWDGLSNIQYF.

The V call is TRBV20-1, the J call TRBJ1-3; D gene ambiguous. Germline loops: CDR1 DFQATT, CDR2 SNEGSKA (reference sequence). This CDR3 contains 14 residues. V dropped 0 bases and J dropped 4 bases, with 10 bases sitting between them. The CDR3 DNA sequence: TGCAGTGCTAGAGAGGGCCGGATCGGAAACACCATATATTTT. It is translated as CSAREGRIGNTIYF.

This clonotype was observed at least ten times. The CDR3 reads CATQSREADTEAFF. CDR3 bases: TGTGCCACCCAGTCCAGGGAGGCGGACACTGAAGCTTTCTTT. This chain joins TRBV12-3 or TRBV12-4 and TRBJ1-1, with a tentative D call TRBD1 (5 bases). V was clipped by 10 bases and J by 3 bases, with 18 bases between them. This CDR3 contains 14 residues.